The rows below give T cell receptor beta chains drawn from one sample of a study of cytomegalovirus exposure and HLA in healthy donors. The data were produced by immunoSEQ multiplex PCR, yet TCRdb's version contains in-frame clones alone and is incomplete. Among hundreds of thousands of clones listed, roughly 88% were seen once. Material for sequencing was PBMCs. Receptor source: a woman in her twenties or thirties in good health and CMV-seropositive. Both conserved end residues are part of each CDR3. D genes are given only for firm matches. Some rows have no size entry. The others give once, few or many, or a class for an expanded clone.

clone_size	v_call	d_call	j_call	cdr3_nt	cdr3_aa
.	TRBV10-3	.	TRBJ1-2	TGTGCCATCAGTGGGGGACGGGCGGATACTTATGGCTACACCTTC	CAISGGRADTYGYTF
few	TRBV4-3	TRBD1	TRBJ2-2	TGCGCCAGCAGCCAAGGATGGACAGGGCGTACCGGGGAGCTGTTTTTT	CASSQGWTGRTGELFF
.	TRBV4-3	.	TRBJ2-7	TGCGCCAGCAGCCAGAGGGCAGGGACCGACGAGCAGTACTTC	CASSQRAGTDEQYF
once	TRBV13	.	TRBJ1-1	TGTGCCAGCAGCTCATCCGACGGAGTACTCTTT	CASSSSDGVLF
.	TRBV18	TRBD1	TRBJ1-5	TGTGCCAGCTCACCACCGGTAGCAGGGGGGAAGAATCAGCCCCAGCATTTT	CASSPPVAGGKNQPQHF
.	TRBV7-8	.	TRBJ2-7	TGTGCCAGCAGCCCCCTGGCGGCGGGGAGACTCTACGAGCAGTACTTC	CASSPLAAGRLYEQYF
.	TRBV5-6	.	TRBJ1-2	TGTGCCAGCAGCTTGGGGCAGACGGGCTACACCTTC	CASSLGQTGYTF
.	TRBV6-1	TRBD1	TRBJ2-7	TGTGCCAGCAGTCCGGGACAGGGAACCTACGAGCAGTACTTC	CASSPGQGTYEQYF
.	TRBV5-1	TRBD2	TRBJ2-7	TGCGCCAGCAGCTTGGGGACTAGCGAGTCCCACGAGCAGTACTTC	CASSLGTSESHEQYF
.	TRBV7-6	.	TRBJ1-5	TGTGCCAGCAGCTCATCAGAGAATCAGCCCCAGCATTTT	CASSSSENQPQHF
.	TRBV7-8	.	TRBJ1-1	TGTGCCAGCAGACCCCTGGGGAGGGATGAAGCTTTCTTT	CASRPLGRDEAFF
.	TRBV10-3	TRBD2	TRBJ2-3	TGTGCCATCAGGACCTCACTAGCGGAAAGCACAGATACGCAGTATTTT	CAIRTSLAESTDTQYF
.	TRBV5-1	TRBD1	TRBJ1-1	TGCGCCAGCAGCATAGGACAGGGTTTGGGCGTTGAAGCTTTCTTT	CASSIGQGLGVEAFF
.	TRBV5-1	TRBD2	TRBJ2-2	TGCGCCAGCAGCCCAGACTTAGCGGGAGTAAACGGGGAGCTGTTTTTT	CASSPDLAGVNGELFF
.	TRBV6-1	.	TRBJ2-3	TGTGCCAGCAACCGGGTCTCCACAGATACGCAGTATTTT	CASNRVSTDTQYF
.	TRBV4-1	.	TRBJ2-7	TGCGCCAGCAGCCCCGGGACGGATGCCTACGAGCAGTACTTC	CASSPGTDAYEQYF